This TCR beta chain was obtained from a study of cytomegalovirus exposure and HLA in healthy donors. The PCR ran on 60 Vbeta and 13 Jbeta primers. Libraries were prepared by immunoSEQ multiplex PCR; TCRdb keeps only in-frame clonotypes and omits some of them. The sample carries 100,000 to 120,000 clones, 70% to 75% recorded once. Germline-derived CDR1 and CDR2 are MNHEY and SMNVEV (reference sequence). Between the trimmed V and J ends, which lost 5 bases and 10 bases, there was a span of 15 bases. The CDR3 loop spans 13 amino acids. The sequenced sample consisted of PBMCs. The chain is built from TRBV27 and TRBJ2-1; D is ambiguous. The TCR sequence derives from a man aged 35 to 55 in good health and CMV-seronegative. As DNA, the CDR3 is TGTGCCAGCAGTGATGCCGAAACGGAGGAGCAGTTCTTC. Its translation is CASSDAETEEQFF.